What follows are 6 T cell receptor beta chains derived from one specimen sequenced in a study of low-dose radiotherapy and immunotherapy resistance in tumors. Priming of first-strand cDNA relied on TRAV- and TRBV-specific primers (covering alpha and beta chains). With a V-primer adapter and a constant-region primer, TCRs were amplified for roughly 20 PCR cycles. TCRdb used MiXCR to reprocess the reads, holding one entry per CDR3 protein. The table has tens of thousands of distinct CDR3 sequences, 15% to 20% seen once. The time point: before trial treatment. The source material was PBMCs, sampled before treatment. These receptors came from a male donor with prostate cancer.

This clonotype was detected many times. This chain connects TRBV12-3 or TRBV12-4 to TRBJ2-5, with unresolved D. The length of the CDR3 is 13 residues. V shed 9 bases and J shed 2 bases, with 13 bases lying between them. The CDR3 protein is CASQPDMQETQYF. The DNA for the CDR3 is TGTGCCAGTCAACCCGACATGCAAGAGACCCAGTACTTC.

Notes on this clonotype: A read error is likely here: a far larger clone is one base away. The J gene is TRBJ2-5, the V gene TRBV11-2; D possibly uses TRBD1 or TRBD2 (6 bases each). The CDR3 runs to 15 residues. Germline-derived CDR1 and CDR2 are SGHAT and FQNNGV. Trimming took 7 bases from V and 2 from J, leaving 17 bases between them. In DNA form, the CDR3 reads TGTGCCAGCAACGGTGTGGGGGGCCGGCAAGAGACCCAGTACTTC. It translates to CASNGVGGRQETQYF.

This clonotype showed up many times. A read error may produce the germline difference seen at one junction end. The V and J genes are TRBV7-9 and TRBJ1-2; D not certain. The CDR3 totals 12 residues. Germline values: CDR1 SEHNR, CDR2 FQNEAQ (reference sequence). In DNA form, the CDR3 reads TGTGCCAGCAGCCCAGGAAGCCTTAAAAGGGCTTTC. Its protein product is CASSPGSLKRAF. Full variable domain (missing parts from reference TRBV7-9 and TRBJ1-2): DTGVSQNPRHKITKRGQNVTFRCDPISEHNRLYWYRQTLGQGPEFLTYFQNEAQLEKSRLLSDRFSAERPKGSFSTLEIQRTEQGDSAMYLCASSPGSLKRAFGSGTRLTVV.

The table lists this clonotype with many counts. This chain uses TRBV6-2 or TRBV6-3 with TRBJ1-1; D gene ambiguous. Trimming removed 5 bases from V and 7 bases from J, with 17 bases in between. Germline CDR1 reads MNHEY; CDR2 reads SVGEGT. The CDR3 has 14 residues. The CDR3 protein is CASSVGSRAREAFF. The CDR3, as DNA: TGTGCCAGCAGTGTAGGTTCCCGGGCCCGTGAAGCTTTCTTT.

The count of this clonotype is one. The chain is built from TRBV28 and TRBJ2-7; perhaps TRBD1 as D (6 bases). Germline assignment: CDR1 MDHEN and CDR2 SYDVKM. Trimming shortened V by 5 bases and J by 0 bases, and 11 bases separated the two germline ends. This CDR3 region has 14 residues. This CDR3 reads CASSLDSLSYEQYF. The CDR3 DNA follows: TGTGCCAGCAGTCTGGACAGCCTCTCCTACGAGCAGTACTTC.

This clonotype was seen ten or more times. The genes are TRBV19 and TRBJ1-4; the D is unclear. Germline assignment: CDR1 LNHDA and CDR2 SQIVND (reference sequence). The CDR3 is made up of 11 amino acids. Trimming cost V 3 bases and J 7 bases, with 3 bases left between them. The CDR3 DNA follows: TGTGCCAGTAGTATCACTGAAAAACTGTTTTTT. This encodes CASSITEKLFF. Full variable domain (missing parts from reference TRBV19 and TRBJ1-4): DGGITQSPKYLFRKEGQNVTLSCEQNLNHDAMYWYRQDPGQGLRLIYYSQIVNDFQKGDIAEGYSVSREKKESFPLTVTSAQKNPTAFYLCASSITEKLFFGSGTQLSVL.